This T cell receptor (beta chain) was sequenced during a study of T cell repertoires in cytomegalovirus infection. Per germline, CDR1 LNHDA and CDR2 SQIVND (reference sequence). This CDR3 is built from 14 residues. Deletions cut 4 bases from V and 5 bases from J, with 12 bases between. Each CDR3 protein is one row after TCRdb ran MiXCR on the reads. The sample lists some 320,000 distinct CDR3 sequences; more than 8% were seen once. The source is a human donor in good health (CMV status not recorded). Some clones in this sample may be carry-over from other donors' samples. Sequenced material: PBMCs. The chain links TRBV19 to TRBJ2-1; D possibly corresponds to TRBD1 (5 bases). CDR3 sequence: CASSTRPRDNEQFF. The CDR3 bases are TGTGCCAGTAGTACCCGGCCCAGGGACAATGAGCAGTTCTTC.